A single sample is the source of the 16 T cell receptor beta chains below, sequenced in a study of cytomegalovirus exposure and HLA in healthy donors. TCRdb's copy holds only in-frame clones and misses some; the assay was immunoSEQ multiplex PCR. The sample consists of roughly 47,000 clones, 93% of them appearing once. Specimen: PBMCs. These receptors were taken from a woman aged 18-29 years in good health and CMV-seronegative.

Worth noting for this clone: This same CDR3 is encoded by further DNA sequences in the sample. The chain has TRBV19 and TRBJ1-1; a weak D match, TRBD1 (5 bases). This CDR3 is 13 amino acids long. V dropped 2 bases and J dropped 4 bases, with 8 bases sitting between them. Germline values: CDR1 LNHDA, CDR2 SQIVND (reference sequence). CDR3 in amino acids: CASSIQGGTEAFF. CDR3 DNA: TGTGCCAGTAGTATACAGGGTGGCACTGAAGCTTTCTTT.

The CDR3 sequence: CAISDLGGADTQYF. The CDR3 nucleotides read TGTGCCATCAGTGACCTGGGAGGTGCAGATACGCAGTATTTT. V usage is TRBV10-3 and J usage is TRBJ2-3; D is possibly TRBD2 (6 bases). The V end was cut by 3 bases, the J end by 4 bases, with 11 bases between. Germline V gene data show CDR1 as ENHRY and CDR2 as SYGVKD. This CDR3 is 14 amino acids long.

J is TRBJ2-1 and V is TRBV6-1; tentative D call: TRBD2 (5 bases). This CDR3 is 14 amino acids long. Trimming stripped 5 bases from V and 5 bases from J, with 13 bases between. Germline V gives CDR1 MNHNS, CDR2 SASEGT. The CDR3 is CASSTRLSDNEQFF. DNA of the CDR3: TGTGCCAGCAGTACTAGGTTGAGCGACAATGAGCAGTTCTTC.

The chain is built from TRBV11-2 and TRBJ2-1; possibly TRBD2 for D (6 bases). Trimming stripped 0 bases from V and 5 bases from J, with 17 bases between. The germline CDR1 and CDR2 sequences are SGHAT and FQNNGV. The CDR3 length is 17 residues. This CDR3 is CASSLELGGGGNNEQFF. The CDR3, as DNA: TGTGCCAGCAGCTTAGAGTTGGGGGGTGGGGGGAACAATGAGCAGTTCTTC.

The chain has TRBV28 and TRBJ2-3; TRBD2 agrees at 8 bases. V was clipped by 2 bases and J by 3 bases; unmatched bases: 7. Germline V gene lookup returns CDR1 MDHEN and CDR2 SYDVKM. This CDR3 is 16 amino acids long. This CDR3 reads CASSLPGASGTDTQYF. For the CDR3, the DNA is TGTGCCAGCAGTTTACCTGGGGCTAGCGGGACAGATACGCAGTATTTT.

The chain is built from TRBV4-1 and TRBJ2-2; D gene unclear. Germline values: CDR1 MGHRA, CDR2 YSYEKL. V lost 0 bases, J lost 5 bases, and 7 bases lay in between. The CDR3 runs 14 residues. CDR3 sequence reads: CASSQDHYTGELFF. The DNA for the CDR3 is TGCGCCAGCAGCCAAGATCACTATACCGGGGAGCTGTTTTTT.

The chain is built from TRBV6-1 and TRBJ1-5; weak D call: TRBD1 (5 bases). V was shortened by 0 bases and J by 6 bases, with 12 bases between the two germline ends. CDR1 is MNHNS and CDR2 is SASEGT in the germline V gene. CDR3 size: 15 residues. CDR3 amino acids: CASSEAGGGGQPQHF. Here the CDR3 DNA reads TGTGCCAGCAGTGAAGCAGGCGGGGGAGGTCAGCCCCAGCATTTT.

J is TRBJ2-5 and V is TRBV5-6; 11 bases fit TRBD1. J lost 4 bases, V lost 1 base, and 3 bases had no gene match. Per the germline V gene, CDR1 is SGHDT and CDR2 is YYEEEE. CDR3 size: 15 residues. The chain's CDR3 is CASSLRGTGGETQYF. CDR3 nucleotide sequence: TGTGCCAGCAGCTTGAGGGGGACAGGGGGAGAGACCCAGTACTTC.

The chain has TRBV2 and TRBJ2-1; 9 positions agree with TRBD2. The CDR3 has 13 amino acids. V was pared by 6 bases and J by 7 bases, with 4 bases of the junction left unmatched. CDR1 is SNHLY and CDR2 is FYNNEI in the germline V gene. The CDR3, as DNA: TGTGCCAGCAGGCCGGGACTAGCAAATGAGCAGTTCTTC. Translating it yields CASRPGLANEQFF.

This clone was found a few times. This sequence joins TRBV12-2 and TRBJ1-1; no DNA check was done on the table's D call, TRBD1. TRBV12-2 is recorded as a pseudogene. The CDR3 sequence is 14 residues long. CDR3 sequence (DNA): TGTGCAAGTCGCCTTGTGCAGGAGAACACTGAAGCTTTCTTT. It yields the protein CASRLVQENTEAFF.

The gene calls are TRBV5-1 and TRBJ1-1; TRBD1 aligns across 7 bases. Looked up from germline, CDR1 is SGHRS and CDR2 is YFSETQ. This CDR3 spans 16 amino acids. V gave up 1 base and J gave up 5 bases; unmatched junction bases: 11. CDR3 DNA: TGCGCCAGCAGCTTGACCCTAACGACAGGGCGGACTGAAGCTTTCTTT. Amino acids: CASSLTLTTGRTEAFF.

The table lists this clone with a count of one. The CDR3 region has the DNA TGCGCCAGCCGTCCTTCGGGAGCTGGCACAGATACGCAGTATTTT. Its translation: CASRPSGAGTDTQYF. V usage is TRBV4-1 and J usage is TRBJ2-3; D possibly corresponds to TRBD2 (6 bases). V was clipped by 8 bases and J by 1 base, with 16 bases between them. The CDR3 has 15 residues. Germline assignment: CDR1 MGHRA and CDR2 YSYEKL.

The chain carries TRBV5-5 and TRBJ1-1; D not resolved. Germline V gene data show CDR1 as SGHKS and CDR2 as YYEKEE (reference sequence). V lost 0 bases to trimming and J lost 0 bases, with 6 bases between them. The CDR3 totals 14 residues. In nucleotides, the CDR3 is TGTGCCAGCAGCTTGGCAGTCTTGAACACTGAAGCTTTCTTT. Residues: CASSLAVLNTEAFF. Using reference TRBV5-5 and TRBJ1-1 for the parts outside the CDR3, the full variable domain is DAGVTQSPTHLIKTRGQQVTLRCSPISGHKSVSWYQQVLGQGPQFIFQYYEKEERGRGNFPDRFSARQFPNYSSELNVNALLLGDSALYLCASSLAVLNTEAFFGQGTRLTVV.

J is TRBJ1-6 and V is TRBV9; D is possibly TRBD1 (5 bases). Deletions cut 7 bases from V and 7 bases from J, with 9 bases between. The germline gives CDR1 SGDLS, CDR2 YYNGEE. CDR3 length: 12 amino acids. In nucleotides, the CDR3 is TGTGCCAGCGGGGGGGGGAATTCACCCCTCCACTTT. It yields the protein CASGGGNSPLHF.

The genes are TRBV2 and TRBJ2-5; the match to TRBD2 covers 11 bases. J gave up 5 bases and V 10 bases, and 6 bases lay outside the gene matches. This CDR3 is 13 amino acids long. CDR1 and CDR2 from the germline V gene are SNHLY and FYNNEI. The CDR3 loop is CANLRLAGETQYF. The CDR3, as DNA: TGTGCCAACCTCAGACTAGCGGGGGAGACCCAGTACTTC.

V is TRBV5-1 and J is TRBJ2-7, with 10 positions matching TRBD2. CDR3 length: 15 amino acids. Germline V gene lookup returns CDR1 SGHRS and CDR2 YFSETQ. V shed 0 bases and J 6 bases; nucleotides not matched to a gene: 6. DNA for the CDR3: TGCGCCAGCAGCTTGGAATCCCTAGCGGGAGTCGAGCAGTACTTC. It specifies CASSLESLAGVEQYF. The full variable domain, with the rest looked up from reference TRBV5-1 and TRBJ2-7, is KAGVTQTPRYLIKTRGQQVTLSCSPISGHRSVSWYQQTPGQGLQFLFEYFSETQRNKGNFPGRFSGRQFSNSRSEMNVSTLELGDSALYLCASSLESLAGVEQYFGPGTRLTVT.